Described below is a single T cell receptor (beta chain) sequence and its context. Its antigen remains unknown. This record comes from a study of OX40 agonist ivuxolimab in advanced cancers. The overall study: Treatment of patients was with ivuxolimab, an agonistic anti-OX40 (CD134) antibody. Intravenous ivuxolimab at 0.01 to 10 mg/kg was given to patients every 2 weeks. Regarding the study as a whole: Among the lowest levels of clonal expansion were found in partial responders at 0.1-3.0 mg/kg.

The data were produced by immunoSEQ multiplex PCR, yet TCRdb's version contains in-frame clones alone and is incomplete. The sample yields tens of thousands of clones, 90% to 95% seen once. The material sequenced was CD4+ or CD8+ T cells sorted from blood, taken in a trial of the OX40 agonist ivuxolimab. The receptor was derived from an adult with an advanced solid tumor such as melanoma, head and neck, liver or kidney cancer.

CDR3 DNA: TGTGCCAGCAGCTTAGCGACGGTGATGGGGTTAGGGGGCGCCGAGCAGTACTTC. It codes for CASSLATVMGLGGAEQYF. This rearrangement joins TRBV7-2 to TRBJ2-7, with 7 nucleotides matching TRBD1. The CDR3 runs 18 residues. Germline CDR1 reads SGHTA; CDR2 reads FQGNSA. Trimming removed 0 bases from V and 6 bases from J; junction bases left unmatched: 17.